This T cell receptor (beta chain) was sequenced in a study of T cells in localized non-small cell lung cancer. Looked up from germline, CDR1 is MNHNY and CDR2 is SVGAGI (reference sequence). The length of the CDR3 is 16 residues. Measured with immunoSEQ multiplex PCR; TCRdb has only the in-frame clones, and not every one. The sample consists of some 30,000 clones, approximately 90% of them appearing once. The rearrangement uses TRBV6-6 and TRBJ2-5; 8 positions agree with TRBD1. The end of the DNA aligns better with TRBJ2-7, so the J call may be wrong. The material was PBMCs, obtained before any cancer treatment. The sequence was obtained from a man between 35 and 75 years old with stage II lung adenocarcinoma. CDR3 region: CASSYSAGTGRYEQYF. CDR3 nucleotides: TGTGCCAGCAGTTACTCGGCCGGGACAGGAAGATACGAGCAGTACTTC.